A single sample is the source of the 29 T cell receptor beta chains below, sequenced in a study of shared clonotypes between healthy human individuals. Here immunoSEQ multiplex PCR was the method, and the copy in TCRdb shows in-frame clones only, minus some. This sample has some 2.4 million clones, with approximately 93% found just once. Sequenced material: naive CD4+ T cells from PBMCs. The sample's subset: CD45RA+ positively selected. These receptors all come from a man aged 18 to 29 in good health. Some clones in this sample may be carry-over from other donors' samples.

The chain employs TRBV7-3 and TRBJ2-5, with 12 nucleotides matching TRBD2. With 2 bases clipped from V and 5 bases from J, the junction kept 21 bases outside the gene matches. Per germline, CDR1 SGHTA and CDR2 FQGTGA. This CDR3 region has 21 residues. The DNA of the CDR3 is TGTGCCAGCAGCTTAGCCCCCGCGGCTAGCGGGAGGGCCAGTGGGTGGGAGACCCAGTACTTC. Amino acid sequence: CASSLAPAASGRASGWETQYF.

The gene calls are TRBV28 and TRBJ2-1; unclear D gene. This CDR3 is 16 amino acids long. Germline V gene sequence: CDR1 MDHEN, CDR2 SYDVKM. With 6 bases removed from V and 7 bases from J, the gap between germline ends came to 22 bases. In nucleotides, the CDR3 is TGTGCCAGCAGCCCCCCGGGTGGGAATGGGTGGAATGAGCAGTTCTTC. Translation gives CASSPPGGNGWNEQFF.

The V call is TRBV11-3, the J call TRBJ1-5, with D uncertain. V lost 0 bases, J lost 7 bases, and 7 bases lay in between. The CDR3 is 13 amino acids. CDR1 and CDR2 (germline): SGHNT, YENEEA. CDR3 in amino acids: CASSLDLGQPQHF. CDR3 DNA: TGTGCCAGCAGCTTAGATTTGGGGCAGCCCCAGCATTTT.

The chain recombines TRBV10-3 with TRBJ2-2, with TRBD2 as a possible D gene (5 bases). Germline values: CDR1 ENHRY, CDR2 SYGVKD. The CDR3 has 13 amino acids. Trimming removed 10 bases at V and 2 bases at J, with 11 bases between. The CDR3 reads CATWTGNTGELFF. CDR3 in DNA: TGTGCCACGTGGACGGGAAACACCGGGGAGCTGTTTTTT.

The chain couples TRBV11-2 to TRBJ2-2; a possible D gene is TRBD2 (5 bases). The germline gives CDR1 SGHAT, CDR2 FQNNGV. Trimming pared 3 bases from V and 4 bases from J, leaving 9 bases between. The CDR3 is 14 residues long. CDR3 sequence: CASSFRSGTGELFF. CDR3 bases: TGTGCCAGCAGCTTTAGGAGCGGCACCGGGGAGCTGTTTTTT.

This chain connects TRBV5-6 to TRBJ2-3; 8 bases map to TRBD2. The germline V gene has CDR1 SGHDT and CDR2 YYEEEE. The V gene end was trimmed by 4 bases and the J gene end by 6 bases; junction bases not matched to a gene: 10. The CDR3 has 15 amino acids. CDR3 nucleotide sequence: TGTGCCAGCAGCCCGAACCCTGGCGGGAGGGATACGCAGTATTTT. This codes for CASSPNPGGRDTQYF.

V gene TRBV28 combines with J gene TRBJ1-2, with D uncertain. CDR1 and CDR2 from the germline V gene are MDHEN and SYDVKM. Trimming left V 6 bases short and J 2 bases short, with 10 bases between. This CDR3 has 13 residues. This chain's CDR3 is CASRHGRNYGYTF. For the CDR3, the DNA is TGTGCCAGCAGACACGGGCGGAACTATGGCTACACCTTC.

The chain has TRBV9 and TRBJ2-3; D gene unclear. CDR3 size: 16 residues. Germline CDR1 is SGDLS and CDR2 is YYNGEE. Trimming stripped 0 bases from V and 4 bases from J, with 15 bases between. The CDR3 here is CASSVVYSDGADTQYF. Written as DNA, the CDR3 is TGTGCCAGCAGCGTAGTTTACTCCGATGGGGCAGATACGCAGTATTTT. The full variable domain, with the rest looked up from reference TRBV9 and TRBJ2-3, is DSGVTQTPKHLITATGQRVTLRCSPRSGDLSVYWYQQSLDQGLQFLIQYYNGEERAKGNILERFSAQQFPDLHSELNLSSLELGDSALYFCASSVVYSDGADTQYFGPGTRLTVL.

This chain connects TRBV18 to TRBJ1-2; D is unresolved. Germline CDR1 KGHSH, CDR2 LQKENI. The CDR3 consists of 19 residues. Trimming pared 5 bases from V and 1 base from J, leaving 26 bases between. For the CDR3, the DNA is TGTGCCAGCTCAAGGCCCACACACCCCACAACGGCCCTTAACTATGGCTACACCTTC. Its protein product is CASSRPTHPTTALNYGYTF.

This chain connects TRBV25-1 to TRBJ2-1; TRBD2 agrees at 7 bases. Trimming at V came to 6 bases and at J to 0 bases, leaving 2 bases not matched to a gene. The CDR3 is 14 amino acids. Germline CDR1 reads MGHDK; CDR2 reads SYGVNS. The CDR3 DNA sequence: TGTGCCAGCAGAGCGGGAAGCTCCTACAATGAGCAGTTCTTC. The encoded protein is CASRAGSSYNEQFF.

The V call is TRBV18, the J call TRBJ2-5; D is ambiguous. The CDR3 covers 17 residues. V shed 1 base and J shed 2 bases, with 17 bases lying between them. The germline V gene encodes CDR1 KGHSH and CDR2 LQKENI. CDR3 bases: TGTGCCAGCTCACCACAGGGAACCGTTTCCCTACAAGAGACCCAGTACTTC. Translated: CASSPQGTVSLQETQYF. The complete variable domain, with remaining parts taken from reference TRBV18 and TRBJ2-5, reads NAGVMQNPRHLVRRRGQEARLRCSPMKGHSHVYWYRQLPEEGLKFMVYLQKENIIDESGMPKERFSAEFPKEGPSILRIQQVVRGDSAAYFCASSPQGTVSLQETQYFGPGTRLLVL.

The chain links TRBV7-9 to TRBJ2-5, with D possibly TRBD1 on 6 matching bases. The ends were cut back, 5 bases at V and 5 bases at J, with 12 bases in the middle. CDR3 length equals 13 residues. CDR1 and CDR2 (germline): SEHNR, FQNEAQ (reference sequence). The CDR3 DNA reads TGTGCCAGCAGCCAAGGACAGTTCGAGACCCAGTACTTC. Its translation is CASSQGQFETQYF.

This rearrangement joins TRBV6-6 to TRBJ1-1; TRBD1 matches 7 bases. Germline-derived CDR1 and CDR2 are MNHNY and SVGAGI (reference sequence). This CDR3 spans 16 amino acids. V trimming: 2 bases; J trimming: 1 base; junction bases outside the gene matches: 7. CDR3 amino acids: CASSYGAGGWNTEAFF. CDR3 bases: TGTGCCAGCAGTTACGGGGCAGGGGGTTGGAACACTGAAGCTTTCTTT.

This rearrangement joins TRBV5-1 to TRBJ2-7; D uncertain. Germline V CDR1 and CDR2: SGHRS, YFSETQ. The germline V and J ends were trimmed by 3 bases and 3 bases, with 13 bases remaining between them. The CDR3 runs to 14 residues. The CDR3 sequence is CASSSQPGGYEQYF. The CDR3 DNA reads TGCGCCAGCAGCTCCCAGCCCGGCGGCTACGAGCAGTACTTC.

This clone was counted a few times. This sequence joins TRBV2 and TRBJ1-1; 7 nucleotides line up with TRBD1. The CDR3 is 14 residues long. Trimming removed 5 bases from V and 0 bases from J; junction bases left unmatched: 3. Per germline, CDR1 SNHLY and CDR2 FYNNEI. CDR3 DNA: TGTGCCAGCAGTCAGGGGGAGATGAACACTGAAGCTTTCTTT. The encoded protein is CASSQGEMNTEAFF.

This clone was counted many times. The sample holds other DNA sequences that translate to the same CDR3. The rearrangement uses TRBV5-1 and TRBJ2-5; no firm D call. V was cut by 2 bases and J by 2 bases, with 1 base left in between. The germline CDR1 and CDR2 sequences are SGHRS and YFSETQ. The CDR3 is 11 amino acids. CDR3 in DNA: TGCGCCAGCAGCTTTCAAGAGACCCAGTACTTC. It encodes CASSFQETQYF.

This rearrangement joins TRBV28 to TRBJ2-7; unclear D gene. This CDR3 spans 13 amino acids. V shed 5 bases and J shed 1 base, with 9 bases lying between them. The germline V gene encodes CDR1 MDHEN and CDR2 SYDVKM. The CDR3 reads CASSRSRSYEQYF. For the CDR3, the DNA is TGTGCCAGCAGTAGGTCTCGTTCCTACGAGCAGTACTTC.

As for this clone: At the DNA level, this CDR3 is encoded by other sequences in the same sample as well. The J gene is TRBJ1-3, the V gene TRBV19; no firm D call. Trimming shortened V by 6 bases and J by 0 bases, and 6 bases separated the two germline ends. CDR1 LNHDA and CDR2 SQIVND come from the germline V gene (reference sequence). This CDR3 comprises 13 residues. The CDR3 loop reads CASSLSSGNTIYF. CDR3 DNA sequence: TGTGCCAGTAGCCTGAGCTCTGGAAACACCATATATTTT.

The V gene is TRBV19, the J gene TRBJ1-2; TRBD1 is a possible D gene (5 bases). CDR3 length equals 14 residues. Germline values: CDR1 LNHDA, CDR2 SQIVND (reference sequence). Trimming left V 1 base short and J 7 bases short, with 13 bases between. CDR3 bases: TGTGCCAGTAGTATAGGGCGCGGGGCTCGTGGCTACACCTTC. It yields the protein CASSIGRGARGYTF.

V is TRBV7-2 and J is TRBJ1-5; the match to TRBD1 covers 7 bases. The CDR3 loop spans 16 amino acids. The J segment lost 4 bases and the V segment lost 2 bases, leaving 8 bases of the junction unmatched. In germline, CDR1 is SGHTA, CDR2 FQGNSA. CDR3 DNA: TGTGCCAGCAGCTTAAGGGGCCCGACAGGGAATCAGCCCCAGCATTTT. This codes for CASSLRGPTGNQPQHF. The full variable domain, rest sourced from reference TRBV7-2 and TRBJ1-5, is GAGVSQSPSNKVTEKGKDVELRCDPISGHTALYWYRQSLGQGLEFLIYFQGNSAPDKSGLPSDRFSAERTGGSVSTLTIQRTQQEDSAVYLCASSLRGPTGNQPQHFGDGTRLSIL.

V and J are TRBV6-1 and TRBJ2-1, with unresolved D. Trimming took off 2 bases at V and 2 bases at J, with 7 bases between the two ends. The CDR3 covers 14 residues. Per germline, CDR1 MNHNS and CDR2 SASEGT. CDR3 in DNA: TGTGCCAGCAGTGAACAGTGGGCCTACAATGAGCAGTTCTTC. Translating gives CASSEQWAYNEQFF.

The chain links TRBV9 to TRBJ2-1; the match to TRBD2 covers 10 bases. The CDR3 length is 16 residues. From germline, CDR1 is SGDLS and CDR2 YYNGEE. V was pared by 2 bases and J by 4 bases, with 6 bases of the junction left unmatched. As DNA, the CDR3 is TGTGCCAGCAGCGTCCGGACTAGCGGAGGTTACAATGAGCAGTTCTTC. Translation gives CASSVRTSGGYNEQFF.

The chain carries TRBV5-1 and TRBJ1-2; 9 bases are shared with TRBD1. The CDR3 spans 17 residues. CDR1 is SGHRS and CDR2 is YFSETQ in the germline V gene. After removal of 1 base from V and 6 bases from J, the junction contained 13 bases not matched to a gene. Here the CDR3 reads CASSLFGTGSGGNGYTF. The CDR3 nucleotides are TGCGCCAGCAGCTTGTTTGGGACAGGGAGTGGGGGCAATGGCTACACCTTC.

The chain employs TRBV19 and TRBJ2-5; the match to TRBD1 covers 10 bases. CDR3 length equals 13 residues. V shed 8 bases, J shed 4 bases, and the junction held 4 bases outside the gene matches. CDR1 and CDR2 (germline): LNHDA, SQIVND (reference sequence). CDR3 DNA sequence: TGTGCCAGTGCGGACAGGGGGATAGAGACCCAGTACTTC. Its translation is CASADRGIETQYF.

V and J are TRBV6-1 and TRBJ2-1; TRBD2 might be the D (5 bases). Germline V gives CDR1 MNHNS, CDR2 SASEGT. This CDR3 is built from 15 residues. V lost 7 bases and J 7 bases, leaving 20 bases between the germline ends. The CDR3 coding sequence is TGTGCCAGCAATTTTGGGCTAGCTGAGTTAAATGAGCAGTTCTTC. Protein sequence: CASNFGLAELNEQFF.

This clone was seen more than once but under ten times. The sample carries other DNA sequences with the same CDR3. The gene calls are TRBV2 and TRBJ1-2; D remains ambiguous. Trimming pared 0 bases from V and 1 base from J, leaving 0 bases between. Germline CDR1 reads SNHLY; CDR2 reads FYNNEI. CDR3 length: 12 residues. The CDR3 protein is CASSEANYGYTF. The CDR3 coding sequence is TGTGCCAGCAGTGAAGCTAACTATGGCTACACCTTC. Complete variable domain (other parts from reference TRBV2 and TRBJ1-2): EPEVTQTPSHQVTQMGQEVILRCVPISNHLYFYWYRQILGQKVEFLVSFYNNEISEKSEIFDDQFSVERPDGSNFTLKIRSTKLEDSAMYFCASSEANYGYTFGSGTRLTVV.

The chain is built from TRBV28 and TRBJ2-4; D is possibly TRBD2 (6 bases). Germline V gene lookup returns CDR1 MDHEN and CDR2 SYDVKM. Trimming cost V 4 bases and J 2 bases, with 21 bases left between them. This CDR3 is 18 amino acids long. The CDR3 DNA follows: TGTGCCAGCAGTTATCAAGGGACTGGGTGGAGAACCAAAAACATTCAGTACTTC. Its translation: CASSYQGTGWRTKNIQYF.

The rearrangement links TRBV5-1 to TRBJ1-1; maybe TRBD1 (5 bases). Germline assignment: CDR1 SGHRS and CDR2 YFSETQ. The CDR3 is made up of 15 amino acids. Trimming took off 3 bases at V and 2 bases at J, with 14 bases between the two ends. The CDR3 DNA follows: TGCGCCAGCAGCTGGGACGCGGTTCCTAACACTGAAGCTTTCTTT. Protein sequence: CASSWDAVPNTEAFF. Filled out from reference TRBV5-1 and TRBJ1-1, the complete variable domain reads KAGVTQTPRYLIKTRGQQVTLSCSPISGHRSVSWYQQTPGQGLQFLFEYFSETQRNKGNFPGRFSGRQFSNSRSEMNVSTLELGDSALYLCASSWDAVPNTEAFFGQGTRLTVV.

The chain uses TRBV19 and TRBJ2-2; 7 nucleotides align to TRBD1. The ends lost 10 bases at V and 5 bases at J; junction bases unmatched: 16. The CDR3 covers 16 residues. Germline V gene data show CDR1 as LNHDA and CDR2 as SQIVND (reference sequence). The DNA for the CDR3 is TGTGCCACCACCTATATGACAGGGAAGGGGACCGGGGAGCTGTTTTTT. Translated, it gives CATTYMTGKGTGELFF.